Listed below are T cell receptor beta chains from one sample, sequenced in a study of regulatory T cells in long-lasting Graves disease. TCRdb analysed the multiplex PCR reads with MiXCR anew, one entry per CDR3 protein. The sample includes approximately 230,000 distinct CDR3 sequences, around 18% of them seen just once. The sample in question was peripheral blood mononuclear cells (PBMCs), obtained at new diagnosis, from a patient treated with antithyroid drugs. The receptors here all came from a female donor with Graves disease. Both conserved end residues are part of each CDR3. Fields, in order: CDR3 DNA, CDR3 protein, clone size, V gene, J gene, D gene. D genes are given only for firm matches. Some rows mark clone size as missing; the rest say once, few, many or name a class of expanded clone.

CDR3nt: TGCAGCGGACTGGGCGGAGGAGGTTATGAGCAGTTCTTC
CDR3aa: CSGLGGGGYEQFF
abundance: many
v_gene: TRBV20-1
j_gene: TRBJ2-1
d_gene: .

CDR3nt: TGTGCCAGCAGGGCTAGCAGTGAGCAGTTCTTC
CDR3aa: CASRASSEQFF
abundance: few
v_gene: TRBV2
j_gene: TRBJ2-1
d_gene: .

CDR3nt: TGTGCCAGCAGCTTGACAGGGGATGGCTACACCTTC
CDR3aa: CASSLTGDGYTF
abundance: many
v_gene: TRBV3-1
j_gene: TRBJ1-2
d_gene: TRBD1

CDR3nt: TGCAGTGCCCCCCGGGACAGCCTCATGAACACTGAAGCTTTCTTT
CDR3aa: CSAPRDSLMNTEAFF
abundance: few
v_gene: TRBV20-1
j_gene: TRBJ1-1
d_gene: TRBD1

CDR3nt: TGTGCCAGCAGTCCGGGGTGGGGTCGTACTTCGGCAGCTTTCTTT
CDR3aa: CASSPGWGRTSAAFF
abundance: many
v_gene: TRBV12-3/TRBV12-4
j_gene: TRBJ1-1
d_gene: .

CDR3nt: TGTGCCAGTAGTCAAGCCGGAGACGGAGGTAATGAGCAGTTCTTC
CDR3aa: CASSQAGDGGNEQFF
abundance: many
v_gene: TRBV19
j_gene: TRBJ2-1
d_gene: .

CDR3nt: TGCAGTGCTAGACTAGCGGGAGGAGATGGCACAGATACGCAGTATTTT
CDR3aa: CSARLAGGDGTDTQYF
abundance: many
v_gene: TRBV20-1
j_gene: TRBJ2-3
d_gene: TRBD2

CDR3nt: TGTGCCAGTAGGCTGGTGGAGAGCCATAATTCACCCCTCCACTTT
CDR3aa: CASRLVESHNSPLHF
abundance: many
v_gene: TRBV19
j_gene: TRBJ1-6
d_gene: .

CDR3nt: TGTGCCAGCAGCCAAGAGGATCGCGGGGGAGGTCCCACAGATACGCAGTATTTT
CDR3aa: CASSQEDRGGGPTDTQYF
abundance: many
v_gene: TRBV3-1
j_gene: TRBJ2-3
d_gene: TRBD2

CDR3nt: TGTGCCAGCAGCTTAGGGCGGGGAAGAGTGCTTCACACAGATACGCAGTATTTT
CDR3aa: CASSLGRGRVLHTDTQYF
abundance: many
v_gene: TRBV7-9
j_gene: TRBJ2-3
d_gene: .

CDR3nt: TGTGCCAGCAGCTTAGGTACCAGGTCTGGCTACACCTTC
CDR3aa: CASSLGTRSGYTF
abundance: many
v_gene: TRBV7-2
j_gene: TRBJ1-2
d_gene: .

CDR3nt: TGTGCCAGCAGTTACGAGGGGGAGGCCCAAGAGACCCAGTACTTC
CDR3aa: CASSYEGEAQETQYF
abundance: many
v_gene: TRBV6-5
j_gene: TRBJ2-5
d_gene: .

CDR3nt: TGCAGTGCTAGAAGCTTCCTAGCGGGAGGTGATAGGTCCTACGAGCAGTACTTC
CDR3aa: CSARSFLAGGDRSYEQYF
abundance: .
v_gene: TRBV20-1
j_gene: TRBJ2-7
d_gene: TRBD2

CDR3nt: TGTGCCAGCAGCTTTGACAGGGGGGCCTACGAGCAGTACTTC
CDR3aa: CASSFDRGAYEQYF
abundance: many
v_gene: TRBV7-2
j_gene: TRBJ2-7
d_gene: TRBD1

CDR3nt: TGTGCCAGCAGCAGATTAGCGGGAGATAACGAGCAGTACTTC
CDR3aa: CASSRLAGDNEQYF
abundance: many
v_gene: TRBV9
j_gene: TRBJ2-7
d_gene: TRBD2

CDR3nt: TGCAGTGCTAGAGGCTCGGCCACAGGCCGAAATGAAAAACTGTTTTTT
CDR3aa: CSARGSATGRNEKLFF
abundance: many
v_gene: TRBV20-1
j_gene: TRBJ1-4
d_gene: .

CDR3nt: TGTGCCAGCAGTGAACTAGCAGGAGCATCAGGAAACACCATATATTTT
CDR3aa: CASSELAGASGNTIYF
abundance: many
v_gene: TRBV6-1
j_gene: TRBJ1-3
d_gene: .

CDR3nt: TGTGCCACCAGTGAGTGGACACCCCAGTCGGCAGATACGCAGTATTTT
CDR3aa: CATSEWTPQSADTQYF
abundance: .
v_gene: TRBV24-1
j_gene: TRBJ2-3
d_gene: .

CDR3nt: TGCAGTGCTAGAGCTCAGGGAGGAAAACTGTTTTTT
CDR3aa: CSARAQGGKLFF
abundance: .
v_gene: TRBV20-1
j_gene: TRBJ1-4
d_gene: .

CDR3nt: TGTGCCAGCAGCTCAAGCGGCCCCACAGATACGCAGTATTTT
CDR3aa: CASSSSGPTDTQYF
abundance: few
v_gene: TRBV5-1
j_gene: TRBJ2-3
d_gene: .

CDR3nt: TGTGCCAGCAGCTTTGGGGGAGTGGGTAACACCGGGGAGCTGTTTTTT
CDR3aa: CASSFGGVGNTGELFF
abundance: once
v_gene: TRBV7-8
j_gene: TRBJ2-2
d_gene: .

CDR3nt: TGTGCCAGCAGTTACAGGGAAAGGGACTACGAGCAGTACTTC
CDR3aa: CASSYRERDYEQYF
abundance: many
v_gene: TRBV6-2/TRBV6-3
j_gene: TRBJ2-7
d_gene: .

CDR3nt: TGTGCCAGTAGTAACGGGGGGCGATCCTACGAGCAGCACTTC
CDR3aa: CASSNGGRSYEQHF
abundance: .
v_gene: TRBV19
j_gene: TRBJ2-7
d_gene: .

CDR3nt: TGTGCCAGCAGTTTACTAGCGGGAGGGTCCGGGGAGCTGTTTTTT
CDR3aa: CASSLLAGGSGELFF
abundance: many
v_gene: TRBV12-3/TRBV12-4
j_gene: TRBJ2-2
d_gene: TRBD2

CDR3nt: TGCAGTGCCAAGACAGGGGCGAGCAATCAGCCCCAGCATTTT
CDR3aa: CSAKTGASNQPQHF
abundance: many
v_gene: TRBV20-1
j_gene: TRBJ1-5
d_gene: TRBD1

CDR3nt: TGTGCCAGTAGTCAGGGCGGGATTTACTACGAGCAGTACTTC
CDR3aa: CASSQGGIYYEQYF
abundance: few
v_gene: TRBV19
j_gene: TRBJ2-7
d_gene: .

CDR3nt: TGCAGTGTCGACGAACTACCCCAAGAGACCCAGTACTTC
CDR3aa: CSVDELPQETQYF
abundance: .
v_gene: TRBV20-1
j_gene: TRBJ2-5
d_gene: .

CDR3nt: TGTGCCAGCAGCCCCGATGGGTTCAACTATGGCTACACCTTC
CDR3aa: CASSPDGFNYGYTF
abundance: many
v_gene: TRBV7-3
j_gene: TRBJ1-2
d_gene: .

CDR3nt: TGTGCCAGTACCGTAGACAATAACTATGGCTACACCTTC
CDR3aa: CASTVDNNYGYTF
abundance: many
v_gene: TRBV19
j_gene: TRBJ1-2
d_gene: .

CDR3nt: TGCAGCGTCCTTAACACTGAAGCTTTCTTT
CDR3aa: CSVLNTEAFF
abundance: .
v_gene: TRBV29-1
j_gene: TRBJ1-1
d_gene: .

CDR3nt: TGCAGTGCTAGCGCCCCAAATCGGGACTACCACAATGAGCAGTTCTTC
CDR3aa: CSASAPNRDYHNEQFF
abundance: many
v_gene: TRBV20-1
j_gene: TRBJ2-1
d_gene: TRBD2

CDR3nt: TGTGCCAGCAGAAAGGCAGGGGCCTATGGCTACACCTTC
CDR3aa: CASRKAGAYGYTF
abundance: many
v_gene: TRBV27
j_gene: TRBJ1-2
d_gene: .

CDR3nt: TGTGCCAGCAGCCCCCGGGCGGGGTCCTACAATGAGCAGTTCTTC
CDR3aa: CASSPRAGSYNEQFF
abundance: many
v_gene: TRBV11-2
j_gene: TRBJ2-1
d_gene: .